The 25 T cell receptor beta chains listed next were all sequenced from one sample in a study of cytomegalovirus exposure and HLA in healthy donors (dated by TCRdb to about 2017). Receptor amplification or capture employed the immunoSEQ multiplex PCR assay. For the multiplex PCR, a mixture combining 60 forward primers for TCR Vbeta segments and 13 reverse primers for TCR Jbeta segments was used. Entries here come from immuneACCESS through TCRdb and include only in-frame sequences with V and J called. Some clones fail to appear in such tables; in the studies checked, an unresolved V gene covers under half of the shortfall, and the cause of the remainder is unknown. Recorded for this sample are more than 80,000 clones; over 60% of them occurred a single time. The ten largest make up roughly 6% of the sample. Sequencing was performed on PBMCs. The receptors come from a woman in her 50s in good health and CMV-seropositive.

The chain employs TRBV11-3 and TRBJ1-1; D unresolved. The germline CDR1 and CDR2 sequences are SGHNT and YENEEA. Trimming stripped 1 base from V and 1 base from J, with 7 bases between. This CDR3 spans 14 amino acids. The CDR3 reads CASSLGSGNTEAFF. The CDR3 DNA is TGTGCCAGCAGCTTAGGTTCCGGGAACACTGAAGCTTTCTTT.

V usage is TRBV4-3 and J usage is TRBJ1-2; a possible D gene is TRBD1 (5 bases). CDR3 size: 15 residues. Germline V gene data show CDR1 as LGHNA and CDR2 as YSLEER. Between the trimmed V and J ends, which lost 0 bases and 2 bases, there was a span of 10 bases. CDR3 in DNA: TGCGCCAGCAGCCAAGATCACAGGACCAACTATGGCTACACCTTC. Amino acids: CASSQDHRTNYGYTF.

The chain recombines TRBV27 with TRBJ2-5, with 7 nucleotides matching TRBD1. The J call is in doubt because the DNA end fits TRBJ2-7 better. The CDR3 contains 13 residues. The germline gives CDR1 MNHEY, CDR2 SMNVEV (reference sequence). The CDR3 DNA reads TGTGCCAGCAGTAGAACAGGGGAATACGAGCAGTACTTC. Amino acids: CASSRTGEYEQYF.

V gene TRBV18 combines with J gene TRBJ2-2, with D perhaps matching TRBD2 (6 bases). The CDR3 contains 14 residues. Trimming took off 3 bases at V and 5 bases at J, with 10 bases between the two ends. CDR1 and CDR2 (germline): KGHSH, LQKENI. CDR3 bases: TGTGCCAGCTCACCCGGGACTGCGACCGGGGAGCTGTTTTTT. Protein sequence: CASSPGTATGELFF.

This clone was observed a few times. This chain connects TRBV5-1 to TRBJ1-4; TRBD1 agrees at 8 bases. Germline V CDR1 and CDR2: SGHRS, YFSETQ. V was clipped by 4 bases and J by 2 bases; unmatched bases: 1. The CDR3 runs to 14 residues. The CDR3 DNA is TGCGCCAGCAGCGGACAGGGCACTAATGAAAAACTGTTTTTT. Protein product: CASSGQGTNEKLFF.

V usage is TRBV7-8 and J usage is TRBJ1-5; D ambiguous. With 5 bases removed from V and 0 bases from J, the gap between germline ends came to 11 bases. Per the germline V gene, CDR1 is SGHVS and CDR2 is FQNEAQ. The CDR3 totals 15 residues. Written as DNA, the CDR3 is TGTGCCAGCAGCGCCTTCGCGGTTAGCAATCAGCCCCAGCATTTT. This gives the protein CASSAFAVSNQPQHF.

The rearrangement links TRBV7-8 to TRBJ1-2, with 10 nucleotides matching TRBD1. The V segment lost 2 bases and the J segment 0 bases; nucleotides outside the gene matches: 9. The germline CDR1 and CDR2 sequences are SGHVS and FQNEAQ. This CDR3 is 18 amino acids long. The CDR3 loop is CASSLRSGQGIPNYGYTF. CDR3 in DNA: TGTGCCAGCAGCTTAAGATCGGGACAGGGGATACCTAACTATGGCTACACCTTC.

The V call is TRBV5-1, the J call TRBJ2-2; TRBD1 is a possible D gene (6 bases). The V and J ends lost 0 bases and 6 bases respectively, with 15 bases between them. The CDR3 has 16 amino acids. Germline values: CDR1 SGHRS, CDR2 YFSETQ. The CDR3 reads CASSLAVPGVAGELFF. In nucleotides, the CDR3 is TGCGCCAGCAGCTTGGCTGTCCCAGGGGTGGCCGGGGAGCTGTTTTTT.

This clone was seen a handful of times. The rearrangement uses TRBV28 and TRBJ1-6, with D unclear. The V end lost 9 bases, the J end lost 9 bases, and 15 bases lay between the germline ends. CDR1 and CDR2 (germline): MDHEN, SYDVKM. This CDR3 is 13 amino acids long. CDR3 sequence reads: CASGSLSGSPLHF. The DNA for the CDR3 is TGTGCCAGTGGGTCTCTCAGCGGTTCACCCCTCCACTTT.

This clone came up once. This chain joins TRBV5-1 and TRBJ1-3, with D perhaps matching TRBD1 (5 bases). Germline lookup yields CDR1 SGHRS and CDR2 YFSETQ. With 5 bases removed from V and 3 bases from J, the gap between germline ends came to 15 bases. CDR3 size: 15 residues. The CDR3 spells CASRSLRGNGNTIYF. CDR3 nucleotide sequence: TGCGCCAGCAGGTCCCTCCGGGGGAATGGAAACACCATATATTTT. The full variable domain, rest sourced from reference TRBV5-1 and TRBJ1-3, is KAGVTQTPRYLIKTRGQQVTLSCSPISGHRSVSWYQQTPGQGLQFLFEYFSETQRNKGNFPGRFSGRQFSNSRSEMNVSTLELGDSALYLCASRSLRGNGNTIYFGEGSWLTVV.

The CDR3 sequence: CASSFGGVNGYTF. The CDR3 nucleotides read TGTGCCAGCAGTTTCGGGGGGGTGAATGGCTACACCTTC. The genes are TRBV27 and TRBJ1-2; D may be TRBD1 (5 bases). CDR1 and CDR2 from the germline V gene are MNHEY and SMNVEV (reference sequence). Trimming took off 3 bases at V and 6 bases at J, with 11 bases between the two ends. The CDR3 consists of 13 residues.

Concerning this clone itself: A read error may produce the germline difference seen at one junction end. This chain connects TRBV7-9 to TRBJ1-2; D is unclear. Germline V gene lookup returns CDR1 SEHNR and CDR2 FQNEAQ (reference sequence). The CDR3 is 13 amino acids. Here the CDR3 reads CSSSHPPSYGYTF. CDR3 in DNA: TGTTCCAGCAGCCACCCCCCCAGCTATGGCTACACCTTC.

This chain uses TRBV7-9 with TRBJ1-1; perhaps TRBD1 as D (5 bases). V dropped 7 bases and J dropped 5 bases, with 20 bases sitting between them. The CDR3 has 15 amino acids. CDR1 and CDR2 from the germline V gene are SEHNR and FQNEAQ (reference sequence). CDR3 sequence: CASTRGGGGRTEAFF. In DNA form, the CDR3 reads TGTGCCAGCACCCGTGGCGGGGGTGGAAGAACTGAAGCTTTCTTT.

The chain joins TRBV5-1 to TRBJ2-2, with a weak D call TRBD1 (6 bases). This CDR3 is built from 15 residues. Germline assignment: CDR1 SGHRS and CDR2 YFSETQ. Trimming removed 6 bases from V and 4 bases from J, with 16 bases in between. The CDR3 loop reads CASKSGAHGTGELFF. As DNA, the CDR3 is TGCGCCAGCAAATCAGGGGCGCACGGCACCGGGGAGCTGTTTTTT.

The V gene is TRBV4-2, the J gene TRBJ1-2; perhaps TRBD1 as D (6 bases). The V end was cut by 0 bases, the J end by 6 bases, with 17 bases between. This CDR3 is built from 16 residues. The germline V gene has CDR1 LGHNA and CDR2 YNFKEQ. DNA of the CDR3: TGTGCCAGCAGCCAAGATGTGCGGGGGCAGGAGAATGGCTACACCTTC. Protein: CASSQDVRGQENGYTF.

The chain links TRBV19 to TRBJ1-1, with 8 positions matching TRBD1. V trimming: 0 bases; J trimming: 4 bases; junction bases outside the gene matches: 13. Germline lookup yields CDR1 LNHDA and CDR2 SQIVND (reference sequence). CDR3 length: 18 amino acids. The chain's CDR3 is CASSIDSGGKGISTEAFF. The CDR3 DNA is TGTGCCAGTAGTATAGATTCAGGGGGCAAGGGTATAAGCACTGAAGCTTTCTTT.

The chain is built from TRBV28 and TRBJ2-5; TRBD2 agrees at 9 bases. CDR1 MDHEN and CDR2 SYDVKM come from the germline V gene. J gave up 1 base and V 4 bases, and 1 base lay outside the gene matches. The CDR3 has 14 amino acids. The CDR3 DNA is TGTGCCAGCAGTTCAGCGGGGGGCCAAGAGACCCAGTACTTC. It encodes CASSSAGGQETQYF.

The gene calls are TRBV9 and TRBJ2-7; D is undetermined. The germline V gene encodes CDR1 SGDLS and CDR2 YYNGEE. The CDR3 is 15 amino acids. Trimming pared 0 bases from V and 0 bases from J, leaving 10 bases between. The CDR3 nucleotides are TGTGCCAGCAGCGTAGCCGAGACTGTCTCCTACGAGCAGTACTTC. This sequence encodes CASSVAETVSYEQYF.

This clone was picked up a small number of times. As DNA, the CDR3 is TGTGCCAGCAGTCCCTCACAGGGGGCGGTTAACGGGGAGCTGTTTTTT. Translation gives CASSPSQGAVNGELFF. The rearrangement links TRBV6-6 to TRBJ2-2; 9 bases are shared with TRBD1. Germline V CDR1 and CDR2: MNHNY, SVGAGI (reference sequence). V was pared by 5 bases and J by 7 bases, with 11 bases of the junction left unmatched. The CDR3 loop spans 16 amino acids.

Notes on this clone: The junction differs from germline at one of its ends, possibly a read error. This chain uses TRBV5-1 with TRBJ1-6; the D is unclear. CDR3 length equals 13 residues. Germline-derived CDR1 and CDR2 are SGHRS and YFSETQ. The CDR3 sequence: CASSIGRDSPPHF. The DNA for the CDR3 is TGCGCCAGCAGCATCGGACGGGATTCACCCCCCCACTTT.

The CDR3: CASRTGGGETQYF. The CDR3 DNA reads TGTGCCAGCAGAACAGGGGGCGGTGAGACCCAGTACTTC. This chain uses TRBV28 with TRBJ2-5; 9 bases match TRBD1. The germline V gene has CDR1 MDHEN and CDR2 SYDVKM. The V segment lost 6 bases and the J segment 5 bases; nucleotides outside the gene matches: 4. This CDR3 is built from 13 residues. The full variable domain, its missing parts supplied by reference TRBV28 and TRBJ2-5, is DVKVTQSSRYLVKRTGEKVFLECVQDMDHENMFWYRQDPGLGLRLIYFSYDVKMKEKGDIPEGYSVSREKKERFSLILESASTNQTSMYLCASRTGGGETQYFGPGTRLLVL.

This chain connects TRBV2 to TRBJ1-2; D not certain. The germline V gene encodes CDR1 SNHLY and CDR2 FYNNEI. Trimming took 3 bases from V and 4 from J, leaving 15 bases between them. CDR3 length equals 15 residues. CDR3 sequence: CASSEGSSLLYGYTF. The CDR3 DNA sequence: TGTGCCAGCAGTGAGGGGAGTTCCCTACTCTATGGCTACACCTTC.

There are a few counts of this clone. The chain is built from TRBV6-5 and TRBJ1-5; 8 bases line up with TRBD1. The length of the CDR3 is 15 residues. Germline-derived CDR1 and CDR2 are MNHEY and SVGAGI. The V and J ends lost 4 bases and 0 bases, in that order; junction bases with no gene match: 2. The CDR3 nucleotides are TGTGCCAGCAGTTTGGACAGGGATAGCAATCAGCCCCAGCATTTT. Residues: CASSLDRDSNQPQHF.

V is TRBV28 and J is TRBJ1-5; D may be TRBD1 (5 bases). CDR1 MDHEN and CDR2 SYDVKM come from the germline V gene. V lost 3 bases and J 4 bases, leaving 16 bases between the germline ends. There are 16 residues in the CDR3. The DNA for the CDR3 is TGTGCCAGCAGTTTTTTGATGGCAGGGAAAAATCAGCCCCAGCATTTT. Amino acids: CASSFLMAGKNQPQHF.

This chain connects TRBV28 to TRBJ2-1, with 7 bases matching TRBD1. Germline V gives CDR1 MDHEN, CDR2 SYDVKM. The length of the CDR3 is 16 residues. The ends lost 4 bases at V and 6 bases at J; junction bases unmatched: 12. Here the CDR3 DNA reads TGTGCCAGCAGTTCGGACAGGCTTAATGTCCGCAATGAGCAGTTCTTC. It is translated as CASSSDRLNVRNEQFF. Based on the CDR3 plus reference TRBV28 and TRBJ2-1, the full variable domain is DVKVTQSSRYLVKRTGEKVFLECVQDMDHENMFWYRQDPGLGLRLIYFSYDVKMKEKGDIPEGYSVSREKKERFSLILESASTNQTSMYLCASSSDRLNVRNEQFFGPGTRLTVL.